This is a list of T cell receptor beta chains from one sample in a study of CD8+ T cells in alopecia areata. Sequencing used immunoSEQ multiplex PCR; TCRdb keeps in-frame clones, though not all of them. Of 150,000 to 200,000 clones listed, roughly 60% are singletons. The sequenced sample was CD4+ T cells sorted from blood, obtained at week 24, from a patient treated with tofacitinib. The receptors were sampled from a human donor with alopecia areata. CDR3s leave out the opening cysteine and the closing phenylalanine or tryptophan.

V: TRBV7-2; CDR3: ASSFGTVNTGELF
V: TRBV9; CDR3: ASSSGQGNYGYT
V: TRBV28; CDR3: ASSGPGGSPLH
V: TRBV20-1; CDR3: SARTRNTIY
V: TRBV29-1; CDR3: SAQPGSEQF
V: TRBV29-1; CDR3: SVSRGTKNIQY
V: TRBV19; CDR3: ASSIGQGTGTEAF
V: TRBV7-9; CDR3: ASSPYNEQF
V: TRBV27; CDR3: ASSRSTGGEGGYT
V: TRBV9; CDR3: ASSPNIQTRSFTDTQY
V: TRBV7-2; CDR3: ASSFGRMNYEQY
V: TRBV29-1; CDR3: SVTGGSSGNTIY
V: TRBV29-1; CDR3: SVDGQGVYNEQF
V: TRBV25-1; CDR3: ASSEGWGEKLF
V: TRBV30; CDR3: AWRPFLRASYGYT
V: TRBV10-3; CDR3: ATLKGLNEKLF
V: TRBV29-1; CDR3: SVGRDSPDTQY
V: TRBV7-2; CDR3: ASSPFADSNQPQH
V: TRBV7-3; CDR3: ASSLTKKETQY
V: TRBV10-3; CDR3: AIRPANSGANVLT
V: TRBV7-3; CDR3: ASSLEAGASTDTQY
V: TRBV4-3; CDR3: ASSLRLEETQY
V: TRBV11-2; CDR3: ASSSAGATAYTQY
V: TRBV5-6; CDR3: ASSLGGGMANYGYT
V: TRBV7-8; CDR3: ASTPFFAFSGANVLT
V: TRBV18; CDR3: ASSLLASGANNEQF
V: TRBV9; CDR3: ASSVSSSTDTQY
V: TRBV30; CDR3: AWSKGMNTEAF
V: TRBV5-6; CDR3: ASSWRTGSYEQY
V: TRBV15; CDR3: ATSRVGQGQDEQF
V: TRBV30; CDR3: AWSVGSYGTGGIYGYT
V: TRBV7-9; CDR3: ASSPGQPPTCEQY
V: TRBV29-1; CDR3: SVATGAATEAF
V: TRBV30; CDR3: ASRGFQGTGELF
V: TRBV7-2; CDR3: ASSLALDFNSPLH
V: TRBV29-1; CDR3: SGGQGVTEAF
V: TRBV6-1; CDR3: ASQTSGIYEQY
V: TRBV5-1; CDR3: ASSFGYEQY
V: TRBV30; CDR3: ACQRGKVEQF